What follows are 30 T cell receptor beta chains derived from one specimen sequenced in a study of OX40 agonist ivuxolimab in advanced cancers. The method was immunoSEQ multiplex PCR; TCRdb's version includes in-frame clones alone and lacks a portion of them. The sample records 80,000 to 95,000 clones, around nine tenths being singletons. The material was CD4+ or CD8+ T cells sorted from blood, obtained in a trial of the OX40 agonist ivuxolimab. The receptor set was obtained from an adult with an advanced solid tumor such as melanoma, head and neck, liver or kidney cancer.

This sequence joins TRBV5-1 and TRBJ1-4; no firm D call. Germline V gene data show CDR1 as SGHRS and CDR2 as YFSETQ. Trimming took 0 bases from V and 1 from J, leaving 10 bases between them. CDR3 size: 16 residues. CDR3 in amino acids: CASSLDGGLTNEKLFF. The CDR3 DNA is TGCGCCAGCAGCTTGGATGGAGGGCTAACTAATGAAAAACTGTTTTTT.

The V and J genes are TRBV6-6 and TRBJ1-3; D is possibly TRBD1 (5 bases). Germline V gene data show CDR1 as MNHNY and CDR2 as SVGAGI (reference sequence). The CDR3 runs 14 residues. Trimming removed 6 bases at V and 3 bases at J, with 12 bases between. CDR3 DNA sequence: TGTGCCAGCAGAACTGACAGAATTGGAAACACCATATATTTT. Translating gives CASRTDRIGNTIYF.

The chain carries TRBV30 and TRBJ1-6; 10 bases are shared with TRBD1. With V trimmed by 2 bases and J by 9 bases, 4 bases remained unmatched. Germline V gene sequence: CDR1 GTSNPN, CDR2 SVGIG (reference sequence). The CDR3 has 14 amino acids. The CDR3 region is CAWSLGQGSSPLHF. For the CDR3, the DNA is TGTGCCTGGAGTCTGGGACAGGGGAGTTCACCCCTCCACTTT.

The chain combines TRBV30 with TRBJ1-3, with D unresolved. The V end was cut by 0 bases, the J end by 2 bases, with 5 bases between. CDR3 length equals 13 residues. Germline assignment: CDR1 GTSNPN and CDR2 SVGIG (reference sequence). The CDR3 region has the DNA TGTGCCTGGAGTGTGAGGACTGGAAACACCATATATTTT. Encoded protein: CAWSVRTGNTIYF.

The chain uses TRBV4-1 and TRBJ1-2, with a tentative D call TRBD1 (6 bases). Germline V gives CDR1 MGHRA, CDR2 YSYEKL. The CDR3 contains 14 residues. V was shortened by 5 bases and J by 8 bases, with 18 bases between the two germline ends. CDR3 residues: CASSLTTGPWGYTF. As DNA, the CDR3 is TGCGCCAGCAGCTTGACCACAGGGCCTTGGGGCTACACCTTC.

This sequence joins TRBV27 and TRBJ2-3; 13 bases fit TRBD2. The CDR3 runs 14 residues. Germline CDR1 is MNHEY and CDR2 is SMNVEV (reference sequence). V lost 6 bases to trimming and J lost 3 bases; unmatched junction nucleotides: 0. CDR3 DNA sequence: TGTGCCAGCAGGGGACTAGCGGGAACAGATACGCAGTATTTT. Translation gives CASRGLAGTDTQYF.

This clone was counted a single time. V is TRBV6-1 and J is TRBJ1-5, with D maybe TRBD1 (6 bases). Trimming left V 2 bases short and J 3 bases short, with 11 bases between. The CDR3 consists of 15 residues. Per germline, CDR1 MNHNS and CDR2 SASEGT. The CDR3 loop reads CASSESTGFNQPQHF. The CDR3 DNA follows: TGTGCCAGCAGTGAATCTACAGGGTTCAATCAGCCCCAGCATTTT.

The rearrangement links TRBV29-1 to TRBJ2-1, with TRBD2 matching over 14 bases. The length of the CDR3 is 14 residues. V trimming: 6 bases; J trimming: 9 bases; junction bases outside the gene matches: 7. The germline CDR1 and CDR2 sequences are SQVTM and ANQGSEA. CDR3 sequence (DNA): TGCAGCGTAAAGGGACTAGCGGGAGTCGCTGAGCAGTTCTTC. Translating it yields CSVKGLAGVAEQFF.

The chain joins TRBV7-6 to TRBJ2-3, with D possibly being TRBD2 (5 bases). Germline-derived CDR1 and CDR2 are SGHVS and FNYEAQ. The CDR3 extends over 12 amino acids. Trimming pared 6 bases from V and 6 bases from J, leaving 10 bases between. This CDR3 is CASSSWRDTQYF. CDR3 coding DNA: TGTGCCAGCAGTTCCTGGAGGGATACGCAGTATTTT. Supplemented by reference TRBV7-6 and TRBJ2-3, the full variable domain reads GAGVSQSPRYKVTKRGQDVALRCDPISGHVSLYWYRQALGQGPEFLTYFNYEAQQDKSGLPNDRFSAERPEGSISTLTIQRTEQRDSAMYRCASSSWRDTQYFGPGTRLTVL.

The chain has TRBV2 and TRBJ1-5, with 7 positions matching TRBD1. Trimming took 6 bases from V and 6 from J; bases not matched to a gene: 14. The germline V gene encodes CDR1 SNHLY and CDR2 FYNNEI. This CDR3 spans 16 amino acids. This CDR3 reads CASSLQGTGKGQPQHF. CDR3 DNA sequence: TGTGCCAGCAGCTTACAGGGGACCGGTAAGGGTCAGCCCCAGCATTTT. Together with reference TRBV2 and TRBJ1-5, the CDR3 gives the full variable domain: EPEVTQTPSHQVTQMGQEVILRCVPISNHLYFYWYRQILGQKVEFLVSFYNNEISEKSEIFDDQFSVERPDGSNFTLKIRSTKLEDSAMYFCASSLQGTGKGQPQHFGDGTRLSIL.

In this sample, this clone turned up a few times. V gene TRBV19 combines with J gene TRBJ1-1; no clear D. CDR1 and CDR2 from the germline V gene are LNHDA and SQIVND (reference sequence). V lost 3 bases, J lost 0 bases, and 11 bases lay in between. There are 15 residues in the CDR3. CDR3 sequence reads: CASSISGWLNTEAFF. CDR3 coding DNA: TGTGCCAGTAGTATCTCCGGCTGGTTGAACACTGAAGCTTTCTTT.

The genes are TRBV28 and TRBJ1-2; D not resolved. V was shortened by 6 bases and J by 4 bases, with 15 bases between the two germline ends. Per germline, CDR1 MDHEN and CDR2 SYDVKM. The CDR3 contains 14 residues. This chain's CDR3 is CASSYTASGYGYTF. CDR3 in DNA: TGTGCCAGCAGCTACACGGCCTCGGGCTATGGCTACACCTTC.

V is TRBV19 and J is TRBJ2-3, with no clear D. Germline CDR1 is LNHDA and CDR2 is SQIVND (reference sequence). This CDR3 is 12 amino acids long. V lost 3 bases, J lost 6 bases, and 7 bases lay in between. This chain's CDR3 is CASSIQTDTQYF. The CDR3 nucleotides are TGTGCCAGTAGTATCCAGACCGATACGCAGTATTTT.

The chain uses TRBV7-9 and TRBJ2-7; 9 bases are a match to TRBD1. Germline V gives CDR1 SEHNR, CDR2 FQNEAQ (reference sequence). J gave up 5 bases and V 7 bases, and 9 bases lay outside the gene matches. The CDR3 contains 14 residues. CDR3 region: CASTSTGGADEQYF. The DNA for the CDR3 is TGTGCCAGCACATCTACAGGGGGCGCAGACGAGCAGTACTTC.

The CDR3 bases are TGTGCCAGCAGTCGCCAGTTCGGTTCGGGCAATCAGCCCCAGCATTTT. It specifies CASSRQFGSGNQPQHF. The chain has TRBV27 and TRBJ1-5; the D is unclear. Trimming cost V 5 bases and J 2 bases, with 16 bases left between them. CDR3 length: 16 residues. Germline CDR1 is MNHEY and CDR2 is SMNVEV (reference sequence).

The chain joins TRBV6-1 to TRBJ2-3, with 8 bases identical to TRBD1. The J segment lost 4 bases and the V segment lost 6 bases, leaving 6 bases of the junction unmatched. The CDR3 spans 14 residues. Germline V gene data show CDR1 as MNHNS and CDR2 as SASEGT. CDR3 nucleotide sequence: TGTGCCAGCAGCTGGACAGGGCGATCAGATACGCAGTATTTT. This sequence encodes CASSWTGRSDTQYF.

This rearrangement joins TRBV28 to TRBJ2-7; possibly TRBD2 for D (6 bases). V was cut by 3 bases and J by 1 base, with 10 bases left in between. The CDR3 spans 14 residues. Germline V gene sequence: CDR1 MDHEN, CDR2 SYDVKM. The CDR3 is CASSLRGTSYEQYF. The CDR3 DNA follows: TGTGCCAGCAGTTTGCGGGGTACATCCTACGAGCAGTACTTC.

The rearrangement links TRBV7-2 to TRBJ1-1; tentatively, D is TRBD1 (5 bases). The germline CDR1 and CDR2 sequences are SGHTA and FQGNSA. The germline V and J ends were trimmed by 1 base and 4 bases, with 7 bases remaining between them. This CDR3 is 13 amino acids long. The CDR3 DNA reads TGTGCCAGCAGCTTAGGCGACAGCACTGAAGCTTTCTTT. It specifies CASSLGDSTEAFF.

The J gene is TRBJ2-1, the V gene TRBV19, with 8 bases matching TRBD2. V was pared by 10 bases and J by 7 bases, with 6 bases of the junction left unmatched. The CDR3 is 12 residues long. Germline assignment: CDR1 LNHDA and CDR2 SQIVND (reference sequence). The CDR3 DNA reads as TGTGCCACCCGAGAGCGGGAGAATGAGCAGTTCTTC. Translating gives CATRERENEQFF.

This clone appeared a single time. The chain uses TRBV7-2 and TRBJ2-3, with TRBD2 identical over 16 bases. Unmatched junction bases numbered 5, after V lost 0 bases and J lost 5 bases. There are 18 residues in the CDR3. The V gene's germline CDR1 is SGHTA and CDR2 FQGNSA. CDR3 amino acids: CASSLAPGLAGGQDTQYF. The CDR3 region has the DNA TGTGCCAGCAGCTTAGCGCCGGGACTAGCGGGGGGGCAAGATACGCAGTATTTT.

The chain joins TRBV27 to TRBJ1-1; a weak D match, TRBD1 (6 bases). Germline CDR1 MNHEY, CDR2 SMNVEV (reference sequence). The CDR3 has 14 amino acids. Between the trimmed V and J ends, which lost 5 bases and 6 bases, there was a span of 16 bases. CDR3 residues: CASSPYPPGAEAFF. For the CDR3, the DNA is TGTGCCAGCAGTCCATATCCTCCAGGGGCTGAAGCTTTCTTT.

This clone came up a few times. V is TRBV7-6 and J is TRBJ2-2; either TRBD1 or TRBD2 may supply D (5 bases each). The CDR3 is 19 amino acids. The germline V gene encodes CDR1 SGHVS and CDR2 FNYEAQ. Trimming shortened V by 1 base and J by 0 bases, and 18 bases separated the two germline ends. CDR3 bases: TGTGCCAGCAGCTTAGGGGGGACCGGGGAGACTCCGAACACCGGGGAGCTGTTTTTT. This translates into CASSLGGTGETPNTGELFF. Variable domain in full (rest from reference TRBV7-6 and TRBJ2-2): GAGVSQSPRYKVTKRGQDVALRCDPISGHVSLYWYRQALGQGPEFLTYFNYEAQQDKSGLPNDRFSAERPEGSISTLTIQRTEQRDSAMYRCASSLGGTGETPNTGELFFGEGSRLTVL.

This clone has only a few counts. The rearrangement uses TRBV30 and TRBJ1-1, with D tentatively TRBD1 (6 bases). CDR1 and CDR2 from the germline V gene are GTSNPN and SVGIG (reference sequence). The CDR3 runs to 14 residues. V lost 1 base and J 3 bases, leaving 12 bases between the germline ends. The CDR3 reads CAWSAHAGDTEAFF. The CDR3 DNA is TGTGCCTGGAGTGCCCATGCAGGGGACACTGAAGCTTTCTTT.

The CDR3 is CASSDQETQYF. Here the CDR3 DNA reads TGTGCCAGCAGCGACCAAGAGACCCAGTACTTC. The chain links TRBV6-5 to TRBJ2-5, with D hard to call. Germline V gene sequence: CDR1 MNHEY, CDR2 SVGAGI. V lost 6 bases to trimming and J lost 0 bases, with 2 bases between them. The CDR3 is 11 amino acids.

V gene TRBV7-8 combines with J gene TRBJ2-7; D is ambiguous. Trimming left V 5 bases short and J 3 bases short, with 8 bases between. CDR3 size: 12 residues. Per the germline V gene, CDR1 is SGHVS and CDR2 is FQNEAQ. The CDR3 protein is CASSQSNYEQYF. The CDR3 bases are TGTGCCAGCAGCCAGAGCAACTACGAGCAGTACTTC. Based on the CDR3 plus reference TRBV7-8 and TRBJ2-7, the full variable domain is GAGVSQSPRYKVAKRGQDVALRCDPISGHVSLFWYQQALGQGPEFLTYFQNEAQLDKSGLPSDRFFAERPEGSVSTLKIQRTQQEDSAVYLCASSQSNYEQYFGPGTRLTVT.

This clone showed up just a few times. J is TRBJ1-2 and V is TRBV7-6; 7 bases are a match to TRBD1. Germline loops: CDR1 SGHVS, CDR2 FNYEAQ. The CDR3 has 14 amino acids. The CDR3 is CDEKGAGKNYGYTF. The DNA of the CDR3 is TGTGATGAAAAGGGGGCCGGGAAGAACTATGGCTACACCTTC.

The chain is built from TRBV11-2 and TRBJ2-7; maybe TRBD2 (6 bases). Germline loops: CDR1 SGHAT, CDR2 FQNNGV. Deletions cut 1 base from V and 2 bases from J, with 12 bases between. The CDR3 runs to 15 residues. The CDR3 DNA reads as TGTGCCAGCAGCTTAGCGGCGGGGCCCACCTACGAGCAGTACTTC. Protein product: CASSLAAGPTYEQYF.

The CDR3 DNA follows: TGTGCCAGCAGCTTCCCTGGCGGGAATCAATTCACCCTCCACTTT. Residues: CASSFPGGNQFTLHF. The chain carries TRBV7-8 and TRBJ1-6; D remains ambiguous. Germline V lookup: CDR1 SGHVS, CDR2 FQNEAQ. Trimming took off 3 bases at V and 14 bases at J, with 20 bases between the two ends. The CDR3 runs to 15 residues.

This clone was seen a handful of times. The J gene is TRBJ1-1, the V gene TRBV29-1; D perhaps matches TRBD1 (5 bases). Trimming pared 4 bases from V and 0 bases from J, leaving 9 bases between. The germline CDR1 and CDR2 sequences are SQVTM and ANQGSEA. This CDR3 has 13 residues. CDR3 sequence reads: CSVAGELNTEAFF. The CDR3, as DNA: TGCAGCGTTGCGGGGGAACTGAACACTGAAGCTTTCTTT.

The chain uses TRBV4-3 and TRBJ2-4; D uncertain. Trimming stripped 0 bases from V and 6 bases from J, with 12 bases between. Germline V gene data show CDR1 as LGHNA and CDR2 as YSLEER. There are 15 residues in the CDR3. The CDR3 region is CASSQDFGRVNIQYF. CDR3 bases: TGCGCCAGCAGCCAAGATTTCGGACGGGTAAACATTCAGTACTTC.